This note documents a single TCR beta chain sequence. This entry is derived from a study of T cell changes during pregnancy in multiple sclerosis. The CDR3 covers 13 residues. With 7 bases clipped from V and 7 bases from J, the junction kept 4 bases outside the gene matches. Germline CDR1 LNHDA, CDR2 SQIVND (reference sequence). Profiled with immunoSEQ multiplex PCR; TCRdb holds only in-frame clones, not every one. Found here are fewer than 110,000 clones, roughly 90% of them singletons; the top ten hold 0.78%. The sequence derives from a female donor in good health, enrolled as a control in a pregnancy study. The V call is TRBV19, the J call TRBJ2-2; 9 bases line up with TRBD1. The sequencing used peripheral blood, collected in the third trimester of pregnancy. The CDR3 sequence: CASNYRGRGELFF. For the CDR3, the DNA is TGTGCCAGTAACTACAGGGGGCGCGGGGAGCTGTTTTTT.